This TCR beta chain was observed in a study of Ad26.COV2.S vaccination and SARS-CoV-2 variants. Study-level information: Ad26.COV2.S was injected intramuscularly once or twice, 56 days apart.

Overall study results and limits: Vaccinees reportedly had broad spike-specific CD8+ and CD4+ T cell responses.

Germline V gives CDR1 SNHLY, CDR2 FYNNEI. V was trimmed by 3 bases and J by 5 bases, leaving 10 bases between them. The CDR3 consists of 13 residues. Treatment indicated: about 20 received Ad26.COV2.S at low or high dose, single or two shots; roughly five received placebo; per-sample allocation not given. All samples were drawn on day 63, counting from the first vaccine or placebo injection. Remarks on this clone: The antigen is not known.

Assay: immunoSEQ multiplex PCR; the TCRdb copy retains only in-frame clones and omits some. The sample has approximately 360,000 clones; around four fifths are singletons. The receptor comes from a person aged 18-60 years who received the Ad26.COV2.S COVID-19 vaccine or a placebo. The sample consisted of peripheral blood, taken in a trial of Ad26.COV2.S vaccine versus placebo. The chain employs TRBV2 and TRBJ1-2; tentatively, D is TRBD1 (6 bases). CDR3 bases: TGTGCCAGCAGTGACCGGGGGCTTTATGGCTACACCTTC. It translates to CASSDRGLYGYTF.